This T cell receptor beta chain was recorded in a study of blood T cell repertoires in COVID-19. Using immunoSEQ multiplex PCR, the repertoire was profiled, and TCRdb retains in-frame clones only, with some absent. The table lists about 200,000 clones, about 85% of them singletons, with about 22% in the top ten. With 0 bases removed from V and 8 bases from J, the gap between germline ends came to 14 bases. The CDR3 contains 16 residues. Per germline, CDR1 LGHDT and CDR2 YNNKEL (reference sequence). The material sequenced was peripheral blood. This chain uses TRBV3-1 (or the pseudogene TRBV3-2) with TRBJ1-6; unclear D gene. This receptor was identified in a man in his 60s with active or convalescent COVID-19. In DNA form, the CDR3 reads TGTGCCAGCAGCCAAGATTTTCGCGTTCAAGATTCACCCCTCCACTTT. It encodes CASSQDFRVQDSPLHF.